This entry is about one T cell receptor (beta chain). As yet, its antigen is unknown. Using a J-beta primer mix together with a sample-barcoded 5' primer, a second PCR was run for roughly 7 to 11 cycles. TCRdb used MiXCR to reprocess the 5' RACE reads, holding one entry per CDR3 protein. The sample has approximately 1,000,000 distinct CDR3 sequences; roughly 45% are singletons. This sample is part of a study of blood T cells in healthy people across ages. The J segment lost 4 bases and the V segment lost 6 bases, leaving 7 bases of the junction unmatched. Germline CDR1 WSHSY, CDR2 SAAADI. The CDR3 sequence is 15 residues long. Aged about 6 to 90, donors were systemically healthy Caucasians from Russia. Points from the study as a whole: Higher diversity, along with more naive CD4+ cells, distinguished long-lived donors from aged donors.

J is TRBJ2-1 and V is TRBV10-2; 9 positions agree with TRBD2. The sample consisted of blood. This clonotype originated in a woman aged 55-69 years in good health. CDR3: CASRGLASRYNEQFF. In DNA form, the CDR3 reads TGCGCCAGCAGAGGACTAGCGAGTCGGTACAATGAGCAGTTCTTC.